The present TCR beta chain was sequenced within a study of blood T cell repertoires in COVID-19. Across the whole study: Sites in the United States, Italy and Spain provided acute and convalescent COVID-19 samples.

Original handling: Cell counts per sample came from amplifying reference gene primers. Measured with immunoSEQ multiplex PCR; TCRdb has only the in-frame clones, and not every one. V, J and clone size derive from that table, while D and trimming were established from the DNA sequence. The repertoire includes about 72,000 clones, about four fifths of them detected once, and around 20% sits in the top ten. The ends were cut back, 1 base at V and 1 base at J, with 16 bases in the middle. Germline-derived CDR1 and CDR2 are SGHAT and FQNNGV. This CDR3 has 17 residues. The sample was peripheral blood. This clonotype was obtained from a human donor in a cohort sampled during active COVID-19. The rearrangement joins TRBV11-2 to TRBJ1-1; tentative D call: TRBD1 (6 bases). CDR3 sequence (DNA): TGTGCCAGCAGCTTAGCTCCCGCGCAGGGGAGGAACACTGAAGCTTTCTTT. Translated: CASSLAPAQGRNTEAFF.